This TCR beta chain was retrieved from a study of cytomegalovirus exposure and HLA in healthy donors. The PCR ran on 60 Vbeta and 13 Jbeta primers. Libraries were prepared by immunoSEQ multiplex PCR; TCRdb keeps only in-frame clonotypes and omits some of them. The repertoire holds 100,000 or so clones, 75% seen once, with around an eighth in the top ten. V dropped 5 bases and J dropped 1; count of bases not matched to a gene: 7. This CDR3 is built from 17 residues. Per germline, CDR1 SGHTS and CDR2 YDEGEE. The sample consisted of PBMCs. The clonotype originates from a male donor in good health and CMV-seropositive. The chain links TRBV5-8 to TRBJ1-4; TRBD1 matches at 11 bases. CDR3 bases: TGTGCCAGCAGATGGACAGGGGGCGGTGGAACTAATGAAAAACTGTTTTTT. Its protein is CASRWTGGGGTNEKLFF.